The 3 T cell receptor delta chains listed next were all sequenced from one sample in a study of gammadelta T cells in human blood. TCRdb reapplied CATT to the RT-PCR reads. Of approximately 710 delta-chain clones in the sample, approximately 33% were seen once. Sequenced: Vgamma9Vdelta2 gamma-delta T cells from infant blood. These receptors came from a human donor.

The gene calls are TRDV2 and TRDJ3; 13 bases are a match to TRDD3. Here the J gene was assigned by germline matching of the DNA, as TCRdb has none. This CDR3 is 19 amino acids long. Germline trimming cut 3 bases from V and 0 bases from J; bases unmatched to any gene: 4. The V gene's germline CDR1 is GEAIGNYY and CDR2 EKD. The CDR3 sequence: CACDVLGDTSSWDTRQMFF. CDR3 in DNA: TGTGCCTGTGACGTACTGGGGGATACGAGCTCCTGGGACACCCGACAGATGTTTTTC.

Concerning this clone itself: A far larger clone is one base from this, pointing to a likely read error. The V call is TRDV2, the J call TRDJ1; 7 positions match TRDD3. TCRdb leaves out the J gene; it was filled in here by matching the DNA to germline. With V trimmed by 5 bases and J by 5 bases, 7 bases remained unmatched. Germline CDR1 reads GEAIGNYY; CDR2 reads EKD. This CDR3 has 13 residues. This CDR3 reads CACVSGLGDKLIF. CDR3 in DNA: TGTGCCTGTGTAAGTGGACTGGGGGATAAACTCATCTTT.

Remarks on this clone: A read error likely explains this, since a far larger clone differs by one base. This sample includes further DNA sequences coding for the same CDR3. The gene calls are TRDV2 and TRDJ1, with 7 bases identical to TRDD3. The CDR3 is made up of 14 amino acids. Looked up from germline, CDR1 is GEAIGNYY and CDR2 is EKD. The trim removed 3 bases at V and 0 bases at J, leaving 3 bases unmatched. The CDR3 reads CACDPLGDTDKLIF. The CDR3 DNA is TGTGCCTGTGACCCCCTGGGGGACACCGATAAACTCATCTTT.